The T cell receptor beta chain described here comes from a study of T cell responses to AZD1222 COVID-19 vaccine. Study-level results: Possibly, clonal diversity was underestimated; donors were largely white British and included more females. Of the AZD1222 recipients, only 5 or 6 were seropositive at baseline.

Clones were sequenced by immunoSEQ multiplex PCR, and TCRdb holds only the in-frame ones, with some missing. The table shows 120,000 to 150,000 clones, with 88% occurring only once. Trimming cost V 6 bases and J 7 bases, with 15 bases left between them. Germline V CDR1 and CDR2: SEHNR, FQNEAQ (reference sequence). CDR3 length equals 14 residues. With regard to this clone: Its antigen is currently unknown.

The specimen comprised peripheral blood, sampled 28 days after the second AZD1222 dose. This sequence was found in an adult who received the AZD1222 COVID-19 vaccine. This chain joins TRBV7-9 and TRBJ2-2, with D tentatively TRBD1 or TRBD2 (5 bases each). The CDR3 DNA follows: TGTGCCAGCAGACCTTCGGGGACGGGCGGGGAGCTGTTTTTT. Residues: CASRPSGTGGELFF.